This TCR beta chain was profiled in a study of CD8 T cells in ankylosing spondylitis. CDR1 and CDR2 (germline): SEHNR, FQNEAQ (reference sequence). The V gene end was trimmed by 5 bases and the J gene end by 5 bases; junction bases not matched to a gene: 6. CDR3 length equals 14 residues. TCRdb processed the 5' RACE reads anew with MiXCR; each CDR3 protein has one entry. Of 220,000 or so distinct CDR3 sequences listed, about 10% are singletons. The sequenced material came from blood, either unsorted or a sorted T cell fraction (not recorded which). This sequence joins TRBV7-9 and TRBJ2-1; 7 bases agree with TRBD1. This sequence originates from a male donor with ankylosing spondylitis or in good health (not recorded which). The CDR3 loop is CASSLRTGDNEQFF. DNA for the CDR3: TGTGCCAGCAGCCTCCGGACAGGAGACAATGAGCAGTTCTTC. The variable domain in full, completed from reference TRBV7-9 and TRBJ2-1, reads DTGVSQNPRHKITKRGQNVTFRCDPISEHNRLYWYRQTLGQGPEFLTYFQNEAQLEKSRLLSDRFSAERPKGSFSTLEIQRTEQGDSAMYLCASSLRTGDNEQFFGPGTRLTVL.